The 13 T cell receptor beta chains given below trace back to one sample, sequenced in a study of T cells in Graves' hyperthyroidism and ophthalmopathy. Amplified regions were TCR beta CDR3 sequences from RNA transcripts. Carried out on the TCR CDR3, a first-round RT-PCR used the HTBI primer set. TCRdb recomputed calls from the multiplex PCR reads with MiXCR, one row per CDR3 protein. The sample shows approximately 410,000 distinct CDR3 sequences, approximately 15% of them seen only once. The source material was blood. All receptors derive from a man between 18 and 35 years old with Graves' ophthalmopathy.

This clonotype came up many times. CDR3 nucleotides: TGTGCCAGCAGCCTTACTCCAGGGGGCGGGAATGAAAAACTGTTTTTT. This translates into CASSLTPGGGNEKLFF. The rearrangement joins TRBV3-1 to TRBJ1-4; 8 nucleotides line up with TRBD1. This CDR3 region has 16 residues. Germline V gene data show CDR1 as LGHDT and CDR2 as YNNKEL (reference sequence). The trim removed 4 bases at V and 5 bases at J, leaving 9 bases unmatched.

This clonotype was counted a few times. V is TRBV5-4 and J is TRBJ2-7; D uncertain. The CDR3 is made up of 13 amino acids. The germline CDR1 and CDR2 sequences are SGHNT and YYREEE (reference sequence). The V gene lost 4 bases and the J gene lost 3 bases, with 11 bases spanning the gap. The CDR3 is CASSALGSYEQYF. As DNA, the CDR3 is TGTGCCAGCAGCGCGTTGGGCAGCTACGAGCAGTACTTC. Full variable domain (remainder filled in from reference TRBV5-4 and TRBJ2-7): ETGVTQSPTHLIKTRGQQVTLRCSSQSGHNTVSWYQQALGQGPQFIFQYYREEENGRGNFPPRFSGLQFPNYSSELNVNALELDDSALYLCASSALGSYEQYFGPGTRLTVT.

There are many counts of this clonotype. The rearrangement joins TRBV11-2 to TRBJ2-6, with TRBD2 identical over 10 bases. Trimming removed 5 bases from V and 0 bases from J; junction bases left unmatched: 4. The CDR3 covers 17 residues. The germline CDR1 and CDR2 sequences are SGHAT and FQNNGV. The CDR3 DNA reads TGTGCCAGCAGCCGGACTAGCGGAAACTCTGGGGCCAACGTCCTGACTTTC. Translation gives CASSRTSGNSGANVLTF.

V is TRBV29-1 and J is TRBJ2-7; 7 bases fit TRBD2. The J segment lost 4 bases and the V segment lost 0 bases, leaving 6 bases of the junction unmatched. Germline CDR1 reads SQVTM; CDR2 reads ANQGSEA. The length of the CDR3 is 14 residues. The CDR3 loop is CSVEEGSGLYEQYF. CDR3 DNA: TGCAGCGTTGAAGAGGGTAGCGGGTTGTACGAGCAGTACTTC.

This chain uses TRBV6-5 with TRBJ2-2; D unclear. Trimming took off 1 base at V and 1 base at J, with 4 bases between the two ends. Looked up from germline, CDR1 is MNHEY and CDR2 is SVGAGI. This CDR3 comprises 14 residues. CDR3 sequence reads: CASSYWENTGELFF. In DNA, the CDR3 is TGTGCCAGCAGTTACTGGGAGAACACCGGGGAGCTGTTTTTT.

As regards this clonotype: Being one base from a much bigger clone, this may be a read error. This sequence joins TRBV20-1 and TRBJ2-4; D assignment may be TRBD1 or TRBD2 (5 bases each). Germline-derived CDR1 and CDR2 are DFQATT and SNEGSKA (reference sequence). Trimming cost V 0 bases and J 9 bases, with 12 bases left between them. This CDR3 region has 13 residues. Written as DNA, the CDR3 is TGCAGTGCTAGAGATCCGGGGCTGGGCATTCAGTACTTC. Amino acid sequence: CSARDPGLGIQYF.

This clonotype has at least ten counts. The chain combines TRBV7-2 with TRBJ1-2; D not certain. This CDR3 contains 13 residues. The germline CDR1 and CDR2 sequences are SGHTA and FQGNSA. Deletions cut 6 bases from V and 2 bases from J, with 10 bases between. The CDR3 coding sequence is TGTGCCAGCAGGAACCCACAGAACTATGGCTACACCTTC. It specifies CASRNPQNYGYTF.

This clonotype occurred many times. The chain combines TRBV12-3 or TRBV12-4 with TRBJ2-3; D is possibly TRBD1 (6 bases). Trimming removed 5 bases from V and 2 bases from J, with 14 bases in between. The CDR3 covers 15 residues. Here the CDR3 reads CASSGPQGYTDTQYF. CDR3 nucleotides: TGTGCCAGCAGTGGACCACAGGGATACACAGATACGCAGTATTTT.

With regard to this clonotype: A read error may explain this, as a much larger clone is one base away. The rearrangement joins TRBV28 to TRBJ1-5; D is possibly TRBD1 (6 bases). The CDR3 has 15 residues. The germline V gene encodes CDR1 MDHEN and CDR2 SYDVKM. DNA of the CDR3: TGTGCCAGCAGTTTAGGGACTGGACAGTATCAGCACCAGCATTTT. This translates into CASSLGTGQYQHQHF.

CDR3 sequence: CASSIGLGINEKLFF. Written as DNA, the CDR3 is TGTGCCAGTAGTATTGGTCTTGGGATTAATGAAAAACTGTTTTTT. This chain uses TRBV19 with TRBJ1-4, with D unresolved. V lost 3 bases, J lost 4 bases, and 12 bases lay in between. This CDR3 spans 15 amino acids. Germline V gives CDR1 LNHDA, CDR2 SQIVND (reference sequence).

Only a few counts were recorded for this clonotype. The chain is built from TRBV19 and TRBJ2-1, with 10 bases lining up with TRBD1. Trimming removed 7 bases from V and 7 bases from J; junction bases left unmatched: 13. The CDR3 length is 16 residues. The germline CDR1 and CDR2 sequences are LNHDA and SQIVND (reference sequence). CDR3 nucleotides: TGTGCCAGTATGGGTAAGACAGGGGGCGCGTGGAATGAGCAGTTCTTC. It specifies CASMGKTGGAWNEQFF.

This clonotype was seen repeatedly, ten times or more. The rearrangement joins TRBV20-1 to TRBJ2-7; 16 bases align to TRBD2. This CDR3 region has 16 residues. Trimming took 6 bases from V and 4 from J; bases not matched to a gene: 9. The germline CDR1 and CDR2 sequences are DFQATT and SNEGSKA (reference sequence). CDR3 region: CSAYGTSGRAVYEQYF. The CDR3 coding sequence is TGCAGTGCGTACGGGACTAGCGGGAGGGCTGTTTACGAGCAGTACTTC.

This clonotype was seen at least ten times. The chain combines TRBV24-1 with TRBJ1-2; possible D gene TRBD1, 6 bases. The germline V and J ends were trimmed by 4 bases and 1 base, with 12 bases remaining between them. Germline V CDR1 and CDR2: KGHDR, SFDVKD. The length of the CDR3 is 15 residues. CDR3 nucleotides: TGTGCCACCAGTGACTCTCGGACAGATAACTATGGCTACACCTTC. Amino acid sequence: CATSDSRTDNYGYTF.